A single sample is the source of the 21 T cell receptor beta chains below, sequenced in a study of T-cell reconstitution after alpha-beta-depleted transplantation in children. As it was prepared, the TCRbeta library received unique molecular identifiers. TCRdb ran MiXCR on the PCR reads and lists one entry per CDR3 protein. The sample records hundreds of thousands of distinct CDR3 sequences, approximately 10% being singletons. The material was peripheral blood, obtained 180 days after TCRalphabeta/CD19-depleted stem cell transplant. These receptors were collected from a male patient aged 2 to 9 who had a stem cell transplant for chronic granulomatous disease, so the T cells may come from the graft donor.

This clonotype showed up many times. V gene TRBV2 combines with J gene TRBJ1-5; D ambiguous. The germline V gene encodes CDR1 SNHLY and CDR2 FYNNEI. The ends were cut back, 8 bases at V and 7 bases at J, with 15 bases in the middle. The CDR3 consists of 13 residues. CDR3 region: CASRPMPNQPQHF. The CDR3 nucleotides read TGTGCCAGCCGGCCCATGCCCAACCAGCCCCAGCATTTT.

As for this clonotype: This may be a read error, as it is one base from a much larger clone. The chain joins TRBV7-9 to TRBJ2-1; 10 bases align to TRBD2. J was trimmed by 7 bases and V by 8 bases; bases with no gene match: 8. CDR3 length: 14 amino acids. Germline V CDR1 and CDR2: SEHNR, FQNEAQ (reference sequence). CDR3 loop: CASRPWTSGNEQFF. The DNA for the CDR3 is TGTGCCAGCCGCCCTTGGACTAGCGGTAATGAGCAGTTCTTC.

This clonotype showed up many times. The chain carries TRBV29-1 and TRBJ2-3, with D possibly being TRBD1 (6 bases). The CDR3 is 16 amino acids. From germline, CDR1 is SQVTM and CDR2 ANQGSEA. Trimming left V 7 bases short and J 2 bases short, with 22 bases between. The CDR3 spells CSARRRDTKLTDTQYF. The CDR3 nucleotides are TGCAGCGCCCGACGCCGGGACACCAAACTCACAGATACGCAGTATTTT.

V gene TRBV12-3 or TRBV12-4 combines with J gene TRBJ2-6, with a tentative D call TRBD2 (5 bases). With 3 bases removed from V and 4 bases from J, the gap between germline ends came to 10 bases. The CDR3 spans 15 residues. The CDR3 coding sequence is TGTGCCAGCAGTTTCGCGGGCGCCGGGGCCAACGTCCTGACTTTC. Protein: CASSFAGAGANVLTF.

This clonotype was detected ten times or more. CDR3 nucleotides: TGTGCCAGCAACCGACTAGCGGGAAATTTTGGTGAGCAGTTCTTC. Translating it yields CASNRLAGNFGEQFF. V gene TRBV7-2 combines with J gene TRBJ2-1, with TRBD2 identical over 11 bases. Germline-derived CDR1 and CDR2 are SGHTA and FQGNSA. V lost 7 bases to trimming and J lost 9 bases; unmatched junction nucleotides: 11. This CDR3 is 15 amino acids long.

Of note for this clonotype: Its ends do not fully match the called genes, so a read error is possible. CDR3 amino acids: CASCPSTGGRTGAFF. The CDR3 region has the DNA TGTGCCAGCTGCCCGAGTACCGGGGGGCGAACTGGAGCTTTCTTT. This chain uses TRBV9 with TRBJ1-1, with a possible D match to TRBD1 (6 bases). CDR1 and CDR2 from the germline V gene are SGDLS and YYNGEE. This CDR3 has 15 residues.

This clonotype was picked up many times. The V call is TRBV29-1, the J call TRBJ2-2, with D tentatively TRBD2 (5 bases). The germline V gene encodes CDR1 SQVTM and CDR2 ANQGSEA. Between the trimmed V and J ends, which lost 6 bases and 1 base, there was a span of 6 bases. This CDR3 is 12 amino acids long. CDR3 nucleotide sequence: TGCAGCGTACTAGTGAACACCGGGGAGCTGTTTTTT. This translates into CSVLVNTGELFF.

This clonotype showed up just a few times. CDR3 amino acids: CSVGLAGTYEQYF. The DNA for the CDR3 is TGCAGCGTTGGACTAGCGGGAACCTACGAGCAGTACTTC. The chain recombines TRBV29-1 with TRBJ2-7; 11 bases are shared with TRBD2. CDR3 length: 13 amino acids. Germline loops: CDR1 SQVTM, CDR2 ANQGSEA. J lost 2 bases, V lost 4 bases, and 1 base had no gene match.

The genes are TRBV4-3 and TRBJ2-2, with 8 bases identical to TRBD2. Per the germline V gene, CDR1 is LGHNA and CDR2 is YSLEER. J lost 7 bases, V lost 5 bases, and 18 bases had no gene match. The length of the CDR3 is 18 residues. The CDR3 spells CASSAVGGAGGRGGELFF. DNA for the CDR3: TGCGCCAGCAGCGCCGTTGGGGGTGCGGGGGGACGGGGCGGGGAGCTGTTTTTT.

This clonotype was detected ten times or more. The chain carries TRBV20-1 and TRBJ2-3; 9 bases are shared with TRBD2. Germline V gives CDR1 DFQATT, CDR2 SNEGSKA (reference sequence). This CDR3 is built from 15 residues. V gave up 1 base and J gave up 5 bases; unmatched junction bases: 7. The CDR3 coding sequence is TGCAGTGCTAGAGTCCTGCGGGGGGGCTTAGATACGCAGTATTTT. Amino acid sequence: CSARVLRGGLDTQYF.

Regarding this clonotype: Relative to the germline gene, one junction end is altered; a read error may explain this. The chain joins TRBV7-2 to TRBJ2-3; D could derive from TRBD1 or TRBD2 (7 bases each). Germline assignment: CDR1 SGHTA and CDR2 FQGNSA. The CDR3 has 17 residues. The CDR3: CASSLKLQGGPADTHYF. CDR3 sequence (DNA): TGCGCCAGCAGCTTAAAATTGCAGGGGGGGCCCGCAGATACGCACTATTTT.

Worth noting for this clonotype: A much larger clone is a single base away; this may be a read error. The rearrangement links TRBV5-5 to TRBJ2-4; TRBD1 or TRBD2 may be the D gene (5 bases each). The CDR3 spans 16 residues. From germline, CDR1 is SGHKS and CDR2 YYEKEE (reference sequence). DNA for the CDR3: TGTGCCAGCAGCGGGAAGGGGCCCCTAGCCAAAAACGTTCAGTACTTC. Translating it yields CASSGKGPLAKNVQYF.

This clonotype appeared many times. The V call is TRBV28, the J call TRBJ2-1; 7 bases are a match to TRBD2. After removal of 6 bases from V and 6 bases from J, the junction contained 14 bases not matched to a gene. Germline V CDR1 and CDR2: MDHEN, SYDVKM. This CDR3 has 16 residues. The CDR3 region has the DNA TGTGCCAGCAGCGTCCCTAGCGGCCCCCTGCGCAATGAGCAGTTCTTC. This codes for CASSVPSGPLRNEQFF. Full variable domain (missing parts from reference TRBV28 and TRBJ2-1): DVKVTQSSRYLVKRTGEKVFLECVQDMDHENMFWYRQDPGLGLRLIYFSYDVKMKEKGDIPEGYSVSREKKERFSLILESASTNQTSMYLCASSVPSGPLRNEQFFGPGTRLTVL.

This clonotype was detected a few times. V and J are TRBV30 and TRBJ1-4, with D perhaps TRBD1 (6 bases). V was clipped by 3 bases and J by 0 bases, with 17 bases between them. The CDR3 length is 17 residues. Per germline, CDR1 GTSNPN and CDR2 SVGIG (reference sequence). The CDR3 DNA follows: TGTGCCTGGAGCCAATTTGGGAGGACAGCAACTAATGAAAAACTGTTTTTT. Its protein product is CAWSQFGRTATNEKLFF.

This clonotype was detected ten times or more. The CDR3 is CSVGGQYTDTQYF. CDR3 in DNA: TGCAGCGTTGGGGGACAGTACACAGATACGCAGTATTTT. The chain has TRBV29-1 and TRBJ2-3; TRBD1 matches at 7 bases. The CDR3 contains 13 residues. CDR1 is SQVTM and CDR2 is ANQGSEA in the germline V gene. V lost 4 bases, J lost 2 bases, and 3 bases stayed unmatched.

There are a few counts of this clonotype. This chain uses TRBV2 with TRBJ1-2; 7 bases line up with TRBD1. V trimming: 4 bases; J trimming: 8 bases; junction bases outside the gene matches: 13. Germline CDR1 SNHLY, CDR2 FYNNEI. This CDR3 is built from 15 residues. The CDR3 DNA reads as TGTGCCAGCAGTGGGGGGACAGCCCCCACGGGAGGCTACACCTTC. It yields the protein CASSGGTAPTGGYTF. The full variable domain, with the rest looked up from reference TRBV2 and TRBJ1-2, is EPEVTQTPSHQVTQMGQEVILRCVPISNHLYFYWYRQILGQKVEFLVSFYNNEISEKSEIFDDQFSVERPDGSNFTLKIRSTKLEDSAMYFCASSGGTAPTGGYTFGSGTRLTVV.

In regard to this clonotype: A much larger clone is a single base away; this may be a read error. The chain combines TRBV7-2 with TRBJ2-7; D is perhaps TRBD1 or TRBD2 (5 bases each). Germline loops: CDR1 SGHTA, CDR2 FQGNSA. Trimming stripped 4 bases from V and 2 bases from J, with 18 bases between. CDR3 length: 16 residues. CDR3 DNA sequence: TGTGCCAGCAGCTCACACCGGGACCGAGGGACCTACGAGCAGTACTTC. Amino acid sequence: CASSSHRDRGTYEQYF.

This clonotype has at least ten counts. The CDR3 nucleotides are TGTGCCAGCAGCACGAGCGCCGGGACAGACTTCTACGAGCAGTACTTC. Its translation is CASSTSAGTDFYEQYF. The chain is built from TRBV7-9 and TRBJ2-7; TRBD1 agrees at 7 bases. V was pared by 5 bases and J by 3 bases, with 13 bases of the junction left unmatched. This CDR3 has 16 residues. Per the germline V gene, CDR1 is SEHNR and CDR2 is FQNEAQ (reference sequence).

This clonotype has a count of ten or more. The chain employs TRBV13 and TRBJ2-7, with unresolved D. The CDR3 covers 12 residues. Per the germline V gene, CDR1 is PRHDT and CDR2 is FYEKMQ (reference sequence). The germline V and J ends were trimmed by 1 base and 5 bases, with 6 bases remaining between them. This CDR3 is CASSLVLHEQYF. In nucleotides, the CDR3 is TGTGCCAGCAGCTTAGTACTACACGAGCAGTACTTC.

This clonotype was counted at least ten times. V gene TRBV20-1 combines with J gene TRBJ2-2; weak D call: TRBD2 (7 bases). V shed 5 bases and J shed 5 bases, with 18 bases lying between them. Germline CDR1 DFQATT, CDR2 SNEGSKA (reference sequence). The CDR3 is 15 residues long. This CDR3 is CSASQRGGGTGELFF. The CDR3 nucleotides are TGCAGTGCTTCCCAGAGAGGGGGAGGGACCGGGGAGCTGTTTTTT.

Many counts were recorded for this clonotype. The rearrangement joins TRBV7-2 to TRBJ2-7; possible D gene TRBD1, 6 bases. The CDR3 is 15 residues long. With 5 bases removed from V and 2 bases from J, the gap between germline ends came to 16 bases. Germline assignment: CDR1 SGHTA and CDR2 FQGNSA. The CDR3 here is CASSRQEGSPYEQYF. The CDR3 DNA follows: TGTGCCAGCAGCCGACAGGAAGGAAGCCCCTACGAGCAGTACTTC.